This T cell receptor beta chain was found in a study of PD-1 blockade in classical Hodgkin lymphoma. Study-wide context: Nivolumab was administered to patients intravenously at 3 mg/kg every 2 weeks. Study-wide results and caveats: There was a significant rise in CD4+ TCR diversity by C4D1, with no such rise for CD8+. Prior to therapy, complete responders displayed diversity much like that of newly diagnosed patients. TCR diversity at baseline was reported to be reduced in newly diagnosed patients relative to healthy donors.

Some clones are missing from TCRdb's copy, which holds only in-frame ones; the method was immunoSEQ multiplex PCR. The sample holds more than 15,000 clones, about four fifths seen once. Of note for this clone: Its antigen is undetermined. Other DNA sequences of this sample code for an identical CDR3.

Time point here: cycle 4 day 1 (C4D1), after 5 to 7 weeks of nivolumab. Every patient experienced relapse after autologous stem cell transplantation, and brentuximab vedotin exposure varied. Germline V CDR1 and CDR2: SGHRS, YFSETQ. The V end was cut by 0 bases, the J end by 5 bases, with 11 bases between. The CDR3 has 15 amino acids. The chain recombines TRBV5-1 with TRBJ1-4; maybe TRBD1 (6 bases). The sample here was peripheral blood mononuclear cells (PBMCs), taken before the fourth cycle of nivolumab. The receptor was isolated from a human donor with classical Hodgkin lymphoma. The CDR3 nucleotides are TGCGCCAGCAGCTTGGCCGGGACACAGAATGAAAAACTGTTTTTT. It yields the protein CASSLAGTQNEKLFF.